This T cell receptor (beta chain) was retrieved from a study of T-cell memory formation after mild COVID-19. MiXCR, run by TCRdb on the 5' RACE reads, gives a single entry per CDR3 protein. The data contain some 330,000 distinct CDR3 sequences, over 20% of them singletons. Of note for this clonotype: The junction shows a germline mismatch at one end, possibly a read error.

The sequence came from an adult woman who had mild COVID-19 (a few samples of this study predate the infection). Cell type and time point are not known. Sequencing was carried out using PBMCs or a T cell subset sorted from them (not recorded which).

The CDR3 DNA reads as TGCAGTGCCAGAGGAGGGTACGGGAGGCCCCCCTACGAGCAGTACTTC. It codes for CSARGGYGRPPYEQYF. The rearrangement uses TRBV20-1 and TRBJ2-7, with 7 bases identical to TRBD2. CDR1 and CDR2 (germline): DFQATT, SNEGSKA (reference sequence). The CDR3 loop spans 16 amino acids.